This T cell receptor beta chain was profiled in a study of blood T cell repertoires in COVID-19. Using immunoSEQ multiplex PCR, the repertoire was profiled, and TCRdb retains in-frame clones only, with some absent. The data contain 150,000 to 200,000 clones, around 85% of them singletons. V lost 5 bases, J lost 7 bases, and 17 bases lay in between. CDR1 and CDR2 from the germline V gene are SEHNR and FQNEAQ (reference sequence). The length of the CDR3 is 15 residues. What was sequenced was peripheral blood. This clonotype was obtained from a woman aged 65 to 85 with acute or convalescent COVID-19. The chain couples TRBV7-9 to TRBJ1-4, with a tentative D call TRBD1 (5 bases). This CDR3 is CASSQSQGRGEKLFF. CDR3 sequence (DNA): TGTGCCAGCAGCCAATCGCAGGGTAGGGGTGAAAAACTGTTTTTT. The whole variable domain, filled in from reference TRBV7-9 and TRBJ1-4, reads DTGVSQNPRHKITKRGQNVTFRCDPISEHNRLYWYRQTLGQGPEFLTYFQNEAQLEKSRLLSDRFSAERPKGSFSTLEIQRTEQGDSAMYLCASSQSQGRGEKLFFGSGTQLSVL.